Each of the 32 T cell receptor beta chains below was sequenced from the same sample in a study of shared clonotypes between healthy human individuals (dated by TCRdb to the early 2020s). To prepare the library, the immunoSEQ multiplex PCR assay was applied. In TCRdb, the immuneACCESS table is reduced to in-frame sequences with V and J assigned. These tables do not hold every clone; where another copy was compared, an unresolved V gene accounts for under half, and the others remain unexplained. The sample data list roughly 2,000,000 clones, and approximately 92% of these were observed just once. The ten largest clones take up about 1.7% of the sample. For the CD8 naive samples, CD45RO-negative cells were positively selected for CCR7, yielding a CD45RA+CCR7+ population from which TemRA cells were excluded. Input material: naive CD8+ T cells from PBMCs. The label giving this sample's cell subset or site can be read as: CD45RA+CCR7+. The receptors were gathered from a man between 18 and 29 years old in good health. Some clones in this sample may be carry-over from other donors' samples.

This chain links TRBV7-6 with TRBJ2-3; TRBD2 matches at 7 bases. This CDR3 is built from 17 residues. V was pared by 2 bases and J by 0 bases, with 8 bases of the junction left unmatched. Germline lookup yields CDR1 SGHVS and CDR2 FNYEAQ. CDR3 in DNA: TGTGCCAGCAGCTTATATATAGCGGGTCCTAGCACAGATACGCAGTATTTT. Amino acid sequence: CASSLYIAGPSTDTQYF. The variable domain in full, completed from reference TRBV7-6 and TRBJ2-3, reads GAGVSQSPRYKVTKRGQDVALRCDPISGHVSLYWYRQALGQGPEFLTYFNYEAQQDKSGLPNDRFSAERPEGSISTLTIQRTEQRDSAMYRCASSLYIAGPSTDTQYFGPGTRLTVL.

This clone is a singleton in its sample. The V gene is TRBV30, the J gene TRBJ1-5, with D possibly matching TRBD1 (6 bases). The germline gives CDR1 GTSNPN, CDR2 SVGIG (reference sequence). The CDR3 totals 17 residues. The V end was cut by 2 bases, the J end by 2 bases, with 19 bases between. As DNA, the CDR3 is TGTGCCTGGAGTATCATCCTAGACAGGTTCGGCAATCAGCCCCAGCATTTT. Protein: CAWSIILDRFGNQPQHF.

This chain links TRBV6-5 with TRBJ2-7; tentatively, D is TRBD2 (5 bases). The length of the CDR3 is 15 residues. Germline CDR1 is MNHEY and CDR2 is SVGAGI. Trimming cost V 3 bases and J 2 bases, with 14 bases left between them. In DNA form, the CDR3 reads TGTGCCAGCAGTTATTTCACCCGGGGAGCCTACGAGCAGTACTTC. This codes for CASSYFTRGAYEQYF.

For this clone: Other DNA sequences in this sample translate to the same CDR3. The chain joins TRBV9 to TRBJ2-7; D remains ambiguous. Germline V gene data show CDR1 as SGDLS and CDR2 as YYNGEE. Trimming cost V 0 bases and J 1 base, with 8 bases left between them. The CDR3 consists of 14 residues. The CDR3 bases are TGTGCCAGCAGCGTAGCTGACGGATCCTACGAGCAGTACTTC. Translation gives CASSVADGSYEQYF.

The rearrangement joins TRBV27 to TRBJ2-6, with D perhaps TRBD2 (5 bases). CDR3 size: 17 residues. V lost 5 bases and J 0 bases, leaving 14 bases between the germline ends. CDR1 MNHEY and CDR2 SMNVEV come from the germline V gene (reference sequence). CDR3 in DNA: TGTGCCAGCAGTGGGCGAGCGGTTAACTCTGGGGCCAACGTCCTGACTTTC. Translated, it gives CASSGRAVNSGANVLTF.

V gene TRBV4-1 combines with J gene TRBJ2-7; TRBD1 agrees at 8 bases. The germline V gene has CDR1 MGHRA and CDR2 YSYEKL. V lost 3 bases to trimming and J lost 3 bases; unmatched junction nucleotides: 13. The CDR3 covers 17 residues. As DNA, the CDR3 is TGCGCCAGCAGCCAGCCCCTCCAGGGGGCGAGGGTCTACGAGCAGTACTTC. As protein: CASSQPLQGARVYEQYF.

To note about this clone: The same CDR3 arises from other DNA sequences in this sample as well. The V and J genes are TRBV9 and TRBJ1-1; no clear D. Germline CDR1 is SGDLS and CDR2 is YYNGEE. The CDR3 length is 14 residues. The V and J ends lost 4 bases and 0 bases respectively, with 10 bases between them. This CDR3 reads CASSPRTVNTEAFF. The CDR3 coding sequence is TGTGCCAGCAGCCCCCGGACGGTGAACACTGAAGCTTTCTTT.

The CDR3: CASSVEDSSNEQFF. The CDR3 DNA reads as TGTGCCAGCAGCGTAGAGGACAGCTCCAATGAGCAGTTCTTC. The chain is built from TRBV9 and TRBJ2-1; tentative D call: TRBD1 (6 bases). The CDR3 sequence is 14 residues long. CDR1 is SGDLS, CDR2 YYNGEE, per germline. Trimming cost V 0 bases and J 6 bases, with 10 bases left between them.

The chain combines TRBV28 with TRBJ2-5, with D perhaps TRBD1 (5 bases). The J call may be wrong; the DNA end is better matched by TRBJ2-7. Germline CDR1 and CDR2: MDHEN and SYDVKM. This CDR3 comprises 13 residues. The CDR3 spells CASSFTSRAEQYF. The CDR3 DNA reads TGTGCCAGCAGTTTTACTTCCAGGGCCGAGCAGTACTTC.

The chain uses TRBV11-2 and TRBJ2-1, with TRBD2 matching 13 bases. CDR3 length equals 15 residues. Germline V CDR1 and CDR2: SGHAT, FQNNGV. The V gene end was trimmed by 5 bases and the J gene end by 9 bases; junction bases not matched to a gene: 7. In DNA form, the CDR3 reads TGTGCCAGCAGCCCGCCGGGACTAGCGGGAAGTGAGCAGTTCTTC. It codes for CASSPPGLAGSEQFF.

The J gene is TRBJ2-7, the V gene TRBV28; weak D call: TRBD1 (5 bases). Germline V gene lookup returns CDR1 MDHEN and CDR2 SYDVKM. This CDR3 comprises 14 residues. V gave up 5 bases and J gave up 2 bases, with 13 bases separating them. This CDR3 is CASSLSDNPYEQYF. CDR3 DNA sequence: TGTGCCAGCAGTCTATCGGACAACCCCTACGAGCAGTACTTC.

This clone was seen once. The chain combines TRBV28 with TRBJ2-7, with 12 bases lining up with TRBD1. J was trimmed by 5 bases and V by 5 bases; bases with no gene match: 7. The germline gives CDR1 MDHEN, CDR2 SYDVKM. CDR3 length equals 15 residues. CDR3 residues: CASSGPGQGAHEQYF. The CDR3 nucleotides read TGTGCCAGCAGTGGGCCGGGACAGGGGGCCCACGAGCAGTACTTC. The whole variable domain, remainder taken from reference TRBV28 and TRBJ2-7, is DVKVTQSSRYLVKRTGEKVFLECVQDMDHENMFWYRQDPGLGLRLIYFSYDVKMKEKGDIPEGYSVSREKKERFSLILESASTNQTSMYLCASSGPGQGAHEQYFGPGTRLTVT.

The DNA of the CDR3 is TGTGCCAGCAGTTTTAGGAACCAAGAGACCCAGTACTTC. It specifies CASSFRNQETQYF. The gene calls are TRBV27 and TRBJ2-5; D gene uncertain. The CDR3 has 13 residues. Germline V gene lookup returns CDR1 MNHEY and CDR2 SMNVEV (reference sequence). V lost 3 bases, J lost 0 bases, and 5 bases lay in between.

This chain links TRBV5-6 with TRBJ2-7; tentatively, D is TRBD2 (5 bases). This CDR3 is 14 amino acids long. V lost 1 base and J lost 4, with 12 bases in between. CDR1 and CDR2 from the germline V gene are SGHDT and YYEEEE. CDR3 sequence (DNA): TGTGCCAGCAGCTTGAGCGGACCGAATTACGAGCAGTACTTC. As protein: CASSLSGPNYEQYF.

Turning to this clone: The sample contains more than one DNA sequence encoding this CDR3. The rearrangement uses TRBV9 and TRBJ2-1; no clear D gene. Trimming took off 0 bases at V and 9 bases at J, with 7 bases between the two ends. From germline, CDR1 is SGDLS and CDR2 YYNGEE. The CDR3 runs 12 residues. CDR3 protein: CASSVGGSEQFF. CDR3 DNA: TGTGCCAGCAGCGTAGGGGGAAGTGAGCAGTTCTTC. Based on the CDR3 plus reference TRBV9 and TRBJ2-1, the full variable domain is DSGVTQTPKHLITATGQRVTLRCSPRSGDLSVYWYQQSLDQGLQFLIQYYNGEERAKGNILERFSAQQFPDLHSELNLSSLELGDSALYFCASSVGGSEQFFGPGTRLTVL.

V gene TRBV11-2 combines with J gene TRBJ2-7; no clear D gene. The CDR3 spans 14 residues. V lost 3 bases and J lost 0, with 9 bases in between. Germline V gene data show CDR1 as SGHAT and CDR2 as FQNNGV. The CDR3 sequence: CASSLAESSYEQYF. CDR3 DNA: TGTGCCAGCAGCTTGGCAGAGAGCTCCTACGAGCAGTACTTC.

V gene TRBV27 combines with J gene TRBJ1-2; D perhaps matches TRBD1 (6 bases). The CDR3 runs to 14 residues. The germline V gene encodes CDR1 MNHEY and CDR2 SMNVEV (reference sequence). Trimming pared 5 bases from V and 7 bases from J, leaving 17 bases between. CDR3 protein: CASSPRGGAFGYTF. The CDR3 nucleotides are TGTGCCAGCAGTCCGAGAGGGGGGGCTTTTGGCTACACCTTC.

The chain uses TRBV7-8 and TRBJ1-1, with 12 nucleotides matching TRBD1. This CDR3 spans 15 amino acids. Looked up from germline, CDR1 is SGHVS and CDR2 is FQNEAQ. After removal of 4 bases from V and 7 bases from J, the junction contained 7 bases not matched to a gene. CDR3 coding DNA: TGTGCCAGCAGCTCCCCGGGACAGGGGGCTGATGAAGCTTTCTTT. Amino acid sequence: CASSSPGQGADEAFF.

The genes are TRBV7-9 and TRBJ2-3, with 9 bases fitting TRBD1. The J segment lost 4 bases and the V segment lost 3 bases, leaving 17 bases of the junction unmatched. Germline values: CDR1 SEHNR, CDR2 FQNEAQ (reference sequence). The CDR3 loop spans 19 amino acids. CDR3 sequence: CASSFWERTGATGADTQYF. In DNA form, the CDR3 reads TGTGCCAGCAGCTTTTGGGAACGGACAGGGGCGACCGGGGCAGATACGCAGTATTTT.

The chain links TRBV4-1 to TRBJ2-2; D unclear. Trimming left V 4 bases short and J 1 base short, with 10 bases between. The CDR3 runs 15 residues. The germline V gene has CDR1 MGHRA and CDR2 YSYEKL. The CDR3 DNA is TGCGCCAGCAGCCCGCCCAGTCGGAACACCGGGGAGCTGTTTTTT. Translated: CASSPPSRNTGELFF.

The V gene is TRBV4-3, the J gene TRBJ2-2, with 9 bases identical to TRBD1. This CDR3 comprises 15 residues. The trim removed 4 bases at V and 4 bases at J, leaving 4 bases unmatched. CDR1 and CDR2 from the germline V gene are LGHNA and YSLEER. The CDR3 sequence: CASSLTGGTTGELFF. The CDR3 DNA sequence: TGCGCCAGCAGCCTCACAGGGGGCACCACCGGGGAGCTGTTTTTT.

This chain uses TRBV5-1 with TRBJ1-3; TRBD1 aligns across 9 bases. This CDR3 has 16 residues. V trimming: 4 bases; J trimming: 2 bases; junction bases outside the gene matches: 7. Germline V gene sequence: CDR1 SGHRS, CDR2 YFSETQ. CDR3 in amino acids: CASSEATGGTGNTIYF. CDR3 coding DNA: TGCGCCAGCAGCGAGGCGACAGGGGGTACTGGAAACACCATATATTTT.

The CDR3: CASSSWRGGSYEQYF. The CDR3 nucleotides read TGTGCCAGCAGTTCTTGGAGAGGAGGCTCCTACGAGCAGTACTTC. The chain employs TRBV28 and TRBJ2-7; perhaps TRBD2 as D (5 bases). The CDR3 is 15 residues long. V lost 4 bases and J lost 0, with 13 bases in between. Germline CDR1 is MDHEN and CDR2 is SYDVKM.

The chain employs TRBV7-8 and TRBJ2-2, with a weak D call TRBD1 (5 bases). Germline CDR1 SGHVS, CDR2 FQNEAQ. The CDR3 loop spans 15 amino acids. The germline V and J ends were trimmed by 4 bases and 0 bases, with 9 bases remaining between them. Written as DNA, the CDR3 is TGTGCCAGCAGCTACCGGACACCGAACACCGGGGAGCTGTTTTTT. Protein sequence: CASSYRTPNTGELFF.

On this clone: The same CDR3 arises from other DNA sequences in this sample as well. The chain combines TRBV29-1 with TRBJ2-5; tentatively, D is TRBD2 (5 bases). V was pared by 5 bases and J by 4 bases, with 11 bases between. The CDR3 spans 12 residues. CDR1 is SQVTM, CDR2 ANQGSEA, per germline. The DNA of the CDR3 is TGCAGCGTTATCGGGGTTGGAGAGACCCAGTACTTC. Protein product: CSVIGVGETQYF.

The CDR3, as DNA: TGTGCCAGCAGTTACACGACAGACAGCAATCAGCCCCAGCATTTT. Translating gives CASSYTTDSNQPQHF. The genes are TRBV6-6 and TRBJ1-5; tentative D call: TRBD1 (5 bases). Looked up from germline, CDR1 is MNHNY and CDR2 is SVGAGI (reference sequence). Trimming shortened V by 2 bases and J by 1 base, and 9 bases separated the two germline ends. The CDR3 spans 15 residues.

J is TRBJ1-1 and V is TRBV5-1, with D tentatively TRBD1 (6 bases). The V and J ends lost 6 bases and 5 bases respectively, with 17 bases between them. The germline V gene has CDR1 SGHRS and CDR2 YFSETQ. The CDR3 loop spans 14 amino acids. CDR3: CASTVSTGRTEAFF. The CDR3 DNA reads TGCGCCAGCACCGTATCGACAGGTAGGACTGAAGCTTTCTTT.

On this clone itself: Other DNA sequences in this specimen translate into the identical CDR3. The V gene is TRBV27, the J gene TRBJ1-5; 9 bases align to TRBD1. V dropped 5 bases and J dropped 5; count of bases not matched to a gene: 4. Per the germline V gene, CDR1 is MNHEY and CDR2 is SMNVEV (reference sequence). CDR3 size: 14 residues. CDR3 DNA sequence: TGTGCCAGCAGTCCTCGGGACAGGGATCAGCCCCAGCATTTT. It is translated as CASSPRDRDQPQHF.

This chain uses TRBV19 with TRBJ1-1; D is unresolved. The CDR3 runs to 17 residues. V gave up 10 bases and J gave up 1 base, with 25 bases separating them. The germline CDR1 and CDR2 sequences are LNHDA and SQIVND (reference sequence). The CDR3 DNA is TGTGCCAATCCCAATGAGGCCATCCCCCGGAGGAACACTGAAGCTTTCTTT. As protein: CANPNEAIPRRNTEAFF.

The rearrangement uses TRBV27 and TRBJ2-3; unclear D gene. The V end lost 7 bases, the J end lost 5 bases, and 19 bases lay between the germline ends. CDR1 is MNHEY and CDR2 is SMNVEV in the germline V gene (reference sequence). The length of the CDR3 is 15 residues. The CDR3 protein is CASMHERSWGDTQYF. As DNA, the CDR3 is TGTGCCAGCATGCACGAGAGGAGTTGGGGAGATACGCAGTATTTT.

J is TRBJ2-3 and V is TRBV6-5; TRBD2 agrees at 11 bases. The CDR3 covers 15 residues. Germline CDR1 and CDR2: MNHEY and SVGAGI. V was pared by 6 bases and J by 4 bases, with 6 bases of the junction left unmatched. In nucleotides, the CDR3 is TGTGCCAGCAGGATAGCGGGAGGGCTGGCAGATACGCAGTATTTT. It codes for CASRIAGGLADTQYF.

The chain employs TRBV10-3 and TRBJ1-2; D uncertain. From germline, CDR1 is ENHRY and CDR2 SYGVKD. The CDR3 contains 14 residues. The ends were cut back, 7 bases at V and 3 bases at J, with 15 bases in the middle. The CDR3 coding sequence is TGTGCCATCAATAGGGCAGTAGCGGACTATGGCTACACCTTC. Its protein product is CAINRAVADYGYTF.